This T cell receptor beta chain came from a study of T cell repertoires in cytomegalovirus infection. Study overall: Carrying CMV and the relevant HLA type showed in public TCR beta signatures. Notes on the study in general: Identification of carriers of CMV plus the relevant HLA was achieved through cumulative public TCR beta family frequency. HLA-C-restricted CMV clonotypes gave the most frequent clonotype in two of eight donors.

One entry per CDR3 protein results from TCRdb running MiXCR on the reads. The sample carries 54,000 or so distinct CDR3 sequences, roughly 34% recorded once. The CDR3 covers 18 residues. Trimming pared 0 bases from V and 6 bases from J, leaving 24 bases between. CDR1 is MNHEY and CDR2 is SVGEGT in the germline V gene. This clonotype was seen a few times. What it binds is not known. The sample consisted of PBMCs, sequenced either directly or after in vitro stimulation (not recorded which). The chain carries TRBV6-2 or TRBV6-3 and TRBJ2-7, with D possibly being TRBD1 or TRBD2 (5 bases each). The sequence was obtained from a human donor in good health (CMV status not recorded). Some clones in this sample may be carry-over from other donors' samples. The CDR3 loop is CASSYSLKGAGRNGEQYF. The CDR3 nucleotides read TGTGCCAGCAGTTACTCGCTAAAAGGGGCAGGGAGAAATGGCGAGCAGTACTTC.